These 16 T cell receptor beta chains came from one sample sequenced in a study of blood T cell repertoires in COVID-19. Generated by immunoSEQ multiplex PCR, the TCRdb table keeps only in-frame clones and is missing some. The sample lists about 190,000 clones; approximately 84% were seen once. Sequenced material: PBMCs or T cells enriched from blood (not recorded which). The source is a woman aged 25 to 39 who had recovered from COVID-19.

J is TRBJ2-5 and V is TRBV28, with 10 bases lining up with TRBD1. The CDR3 sequence is 15 residues long. The trim removed 5 bases at V and 5 bases at J, leaving 8 bases unmatched. Germline V gene lookup returns CDR1 MDHEN and CDR2 SYDVKM. The CDR3, as DNA: TGTGCCAGCAGTACCAGACAGGGGGCGGGTGAGACCCAGTACTTC. It codes for CASSTRQGAGETQYF.

This rearrangement joins TRBV2 to TRBJ2-1; TRBD1 matches 10 bases. V was clipped by 6 bases and J by 3 bases; unmatched bases: 2. Germline CDR1 is SNHLY and CDR2 is FYNNEI. The CDR3 is made up of 14 amino acids. CDR3 in amino acids: CASSGTGVYNEQFF. CDR3 coding DNA: TGTGCCAGCAGCGGGACAGGGGTCTACAATGAGCAGTTCTTC.

The rearrangement uses TRBV5-1 and TRBJ2-1, with a weak D call TRBD1 (7 bases). The ends were cut back, 3 bases at V and 3 bases at J, with 16 bases in the middle. In germline, CDR1 is SGHRS, CDR2 YFSETQ. The CDR3 contains 16 residues. CDR3 coding DNA: TGCGCCAGCAGCTCAAGACAGGGCGGGATCTACAATGAGCAGTTCTTC. It is translated as CASSSRQGGIYNEQFF.

The chain has TRBV27 and TRBJ2-7, with D perhaps matching TRBD1 (5 bases). The germline V and J ends were trimmed by 2 bases and 3 bases, with 20 bases remaining between them. CDR1 MNHEY and CDR2 SMNVEV come from the germline V gene (reference sequence). This CDR3 contains 17 residues. The CDR3 DNA reads TGTGCCAGCAGTTTAGGTAGGGGAAGAGATACGGTCTACGAGCAGTACTTC. Translated, it gives CASSLGRGRDTVYEQYF.

The chain is built from TRBV19 and TRBJ1-2; a weak D match, TRBD1 (5 bases). Trimming took off 5 bases at V and 8 bases at J, with 15 bases between the two ends. The CDR3 is 13 amino acids. CDR1 is LNHDA and CDR2 is SQIVND in the germline V gene (reference sequence). The CDR3 DNA reads as TGTGCCAGTAGTTCCACAGGCGACGGGGGCTACACCTTC. The encoded protein is CASSSTGDGGYTF.

This chain joins TRBV13 and TRBJ1-4; no reliable D call. Germline CDR1 is PRHDT and CDR2 is FYEKMQ (reference sequence). The V gene lost 3 bases and the J gene lost 3 bases, with 8 bases spanning the gap. The CDR3 covers 14 residues. The CDR3 here is CASSFHSPNEKLFF. The CDR3, as DNA: TGTGCCAGCAGCTTCCACAGTCCTAATGAAAAACTGTTTTTT.

The chain joins TRBV10-2 to TRBJ2-1, with TRBD2 matching 12 bases. The junction had 5 bases not matched to a gene; V was cut back by 7 bases and J by 7 bases. The CDR3 is 14 residues long. Per the germline V gene, CDR1 is WSHSY and CDR2 is SAAADI. In DNA form, the CDR3 reads TGCGCCAGCAATGGACTAGCGGGAAAGAATGAGCAGTTCTTC. Translation: CASNGLAGKNEQFF.

CDR3 loop: CASSLGGDTHYGYTF. In DNA, the CDR3 is TGTGCCAGCAGCTTAGGTGGCGACACACACTATGGCTACACCTTC. V and J are TRBV7-9 and TRBJ1-2; D remains unclear. The CDR3 contains 15 residues. Trimming left V 1 base short and J 3 bases short, with 12 bases between. CDR1 is SEHNR, CDR2 FQNEAQ, per germline (reference sequence).

The chain carries TRBV5-8 and TRBJ1-4, with TRBD1 matching over 9 bases. Losses at the gene ends were 4 bases for V and 10 bases for J; bases not matched to a gene: 11. The CDR3 length is 15 residues. Germline values: CDR1 SGHTS, CDR2 YDEGEE. CDR3 protein: CASSPTGTGRLKLFF. The CDR3 coding sequence is TGTGCCAGCAGCCCCACCGGGACAGGGAGGTTAAAACTGTTTTTT.

This chain links TRBV11-2 with TRBJ2-7; the D gene is possibly TRBD1 (5 bases). Germline V CDR1 and CDR2: SGHAT, FQNNGV. V gave up 6 bases and J gave up 4 bases, with 10 bases separating them. This CDR3 comprises 12 residues. CDR3 amino acids: CASRPTGYEQYF. As DNA, the CDR3 is TGTGCCAGCAGACCAACAGGTTACGAGCAGTACTTC.

The gene calls are TRBV6-5 and TRBJ2-7; 11 bases are a match to TRBD1. Germline trimming cut 4 bases from V and 6 bases from J; bases unmatched to any gene: 5. CDR1 MNHEY and CDR2 SVGAGI come from the germline V gene. The length of the CDR3 is 14 residues. The CDR3: CASSWTGGTTEQYF. DNA of the CDR3: TGTGCCAGCAGTTGGACAGGGGGCACGACCGAGCAGTACTTC.

This chain connects TRBV5-1 to TRBJ1-2; TRBD1 agrees at 7 bases. V was pared by 3 bases and J by 2 bases, with 7 bases of the junction left unmatched. CDR1 SGHRS and CDR2 YFSETQ come from the germline V gene. The CDR3 totals 15 residues. Here the CDR3 reads CASSYMTGPNYGYTF. The CDR3 DNA reads TGCGCCAGCAGCTACATGACAGGGCCCAACTATGGCTACACCTTC.

V gene TRBV18 combines with J gene TRBJ2-5; 7 bases are shared with TRBD1. The CDR3 covers 14 residues. CDR1 and CDR2 from the germline V gene are KGHSH and LQKENI. V lost 2 bases, J lost 5 bases, and 5 bases stayed unmatched. The CDR3 sequence is CASSPMRGRETQYF. CDR3 nucleotide sequence: TGTGCCAGCTCACCAATGAGGGGGCGTGAGACCCAGTACTTC.

This sequence joins TRBV5-6 and TRBJ1-1, with 7 bases lining up with TRBD1. Germline loops: CDR1 SGHDT, CDR2 YYEEEE. The length of the CDR3 is 14 residues. J gave up 0 bases and V 4 bases, and 3 bases lay outside the gene matches. In DNA, the CDR3 is TGTGCCAGCAGCATAGGACAGGTGAACACTGAAGCTTTCTTT. Protein sequence: CASSIGQVNTEAFF.

The chain recombines TRBV24-1 with TRBJ2-5; 12 positions match TRBD2. The CDR3 has 15 residues. V gave up 3 bases and J gave up 3 bases; unmatched junction bases: 1. Germline V gene sequence: CDR1 KGHDR, CDR2 SFDVKD. As DNA, the CDR3 is TGTGCCACCAGTGATCCTAGCGGGGGGGAAGAGACCCAGTACTTC. As protein: CATSDPSGGEETQYF.

This clone was seen only a few times. The J gene is TRBJ2-1, the V gene TRBV5-1; a possible D gene is TRBD2 (5 bases). CDR1 and CDR2 (germline): SGHRS, YFSETQ. The length of the CDR3 is 18 residues. V was shortened by 4 bases and J by 0 bases, with 20 bases between the two germline ends. The CDR3 loop reads CASSLTEVAGSSYNEQFF. Written as DNA, the CDR3 is TGCGCCAGCAGCCTAACAGAGGTGGCGGGTAGCTCCTACAATGAGCAGTTCTTC.